This TCR beta chain was retrieved from a study of T-cell reconstitution after alpha-beta-depleted transplantation in children. Germline values: CDR1 SEHNR, CDR2 FQNEAQ (reference sequence). Trimming took 1 base from V and 2 from J, leaving 9 bases between them. The CDR3 is made up of 15 amino acids. TCRbeta library preparation incorporated unique molecular identifiers. Using its own MiXCR run on the PCR reads, TCRdb lists one record per CDR3 protein. The data show fewer than 350,000 distinct CDR3 sequences, around a tenth seen once. This sequence was found in a male patient aged 2-15 years who had a stem cell transplant for chronic granulomatous disease, so the T cells may come from the graft donor. The chain links TRBV7-9 to TRBJ2-1, with D perhaps matching TRBD1 (5 bases). The sample was peripheral blood, taken 180 days after TCRalphabeta/CD19-depleted stem cell transplant. CDR3 coding DNA: TGTGCCAGCAGCTTAGGGGCAGGGACCTACAATGAGCAGTTCTTC. Its translation: CASSLGAGTYNEQFF.